This record looks at one T cell receptor (beta chain) sequence and its context. The sample holds one count of this clone. Which antigen it targets is not known. No qualities accompany the bases; no much larger clone lies one base away. The data derive from a study of OX40 agonist ivuxolimab in advanced cancers. Regarding the research as a whole: Ivuxolimab was an agonistic, fully human IgG2 monoclonal antibody directed against OX40 (CD134), a costimulatory receptor. Intravenous ivuxolimab was administered to patients every 2 weeks at six dose levels: 0.01, 0.1, 0.3, 1.5, 3 and 10 mg/kg. Of the roughly 52 dose-escalation patients, hepatocellular carcinoma was present in about 20, melanoma in approximately 15, renal cell carcinoma in 9 and head and neck cancer in 9. The dose-escalation cohort was 82.7% male with a mean age of 60 years, ranging from roughly 20 to 85. Prior anti-PD-1, anti-PD-L1 or anti-CTLA-4 therapy was permitted, and checkpoint inhibitors had been received by around 39% of dose-escalation patients. Partial responses were achieved by three dose-escalation patients, of whom one had hepatocellular carcinoma and two had cutaneous melanoma. Peripheral TCRbeta sequencing was intended to test whether TCR sequence diversity was altered and clonal T-cell expansion was caused by ivuxolimab. The paper covers the monotherapy dose-escalation part of the phase I ivuxolimab trial, which included N = 52 patients.

For sequencing of the TCRbeta CDR3 region, genomic DNA was extracted from the sorted cells. TCRbeta CDR3 regions were sequenced using the immunoSEQ Assay. TCRdb's version of the immuneACCESS table is confined to in-frame rearrangements and falls short of the full clone set. An unresolved V gene accounts for under half of the shortfall where checked; the remainder is of unknown origin. This sample lists 30,000 to 40,000 clones; around nine tenths were detected once. The ten largest clones add up to approximately 12% of the sample. The trial excluded patients who had a history of autoimmune disease or were on systemic immunosuppression. Peripheral blood for TCR sequencing was drawn from every dose cohort at baseline, at cycle 4 day 1 and at cycle 7 day 1. The samples were drawn from a first-in-human, open-label, multicenter phase I dose-escalation trial of ivuxolimab. Adults with locally advanced or metastatic melanoma, renal cell carcinoma, hepatocellular carcinoma or head and neck squamous cell carcinoma were enrolled in the trial. Before TCR sequencing, CD4+ and CD8+ T cells were separately sorted from peripheral blood.

Study-wide findings and limitations: Clonal expansion of both CD4+ and CD8+ blood T cells was observed from baseline to week 6 at doses 0.1 to 3.0 mg/kg. Antigen specificity was not determined for the clonally expanded peripheral T cells. Low levels of normalized T-cell clonal expansion were also shown by some nonresponding patients. Partial responders in the 0.1-3.0 mg/kg groups had among the lowest normalized peripheral clonal expansion, especially among CD8+ T cells. After ivuxolimab, expanded clones were on average more numerous among CD8+ T cells than among CD4+ T cells.

The source of this sequence is an adult with an advanced solid tumor such as melanoma, head and neck, liver or kidney cancer. The sequenced sample was CD4+ or CD8+ T cells sorted from blood, obtained in a trial of the OX40 agonist ivuxolimab.

The CDR3 loop reads CATSRDRSRFYEQYF. The sequenced DNA is TGTGCCACCAGCAGAGATCGTAGCAGGTTTTACGAGCAGTACTTC. This chain joins TRBV15 to TRBJ2-7; there is no confident call for the D gene. Relative to germline, V is 0 bases shorter and J is 4 bases shorter, with 13 bases between their ends. The germline V gene (reference sequence) provides CDR1 LNHNV and CDR2 YYDKDF. The CDR3 covers 15 residues, taking in both the cysteine and the phenylalanine. Of the read, only the CDR3 DNA is kept; its 45 bases are in frame from base 1.